The 32 T cell receptor beta chains given below trace back to one sample, sequenced in a study of beta chain features in type 1 diabetes. The authors reverse transcribed all of the isolated RNA, so sequencing captured expressed TCRB transcripts. TCRdb's table, derived via immunoSEQ multiplex PCR, lists solely in-frame clones and lacks some. The table includes 160,000 or so clones, approximately 9.1% detected once. Source material: central memory CD4+ T cells from blood. These receptors all come from a woman aged 18-29 years in good health.

This chain links TRBV27 with TRBJ2-3; D is uncertain. V was cut by 7 bases and J by 2 bases, with 16 bases left in between. CDR3 length: 15 amino acids. Germline V CDR1 and CDR2: MNHEY, SMNVEV (reference sequence). Here the CDR3 reads CASTSATSSTDTQYF. The CDR3 DNA reads as TGTGCCAGCACCTCCGCGACTTCATCCACAGATACGCAGTATTTT.

This clone was picked up a small number of times. The chain couples TRBV7-2 to TRBJ2-7; 8 bases agree with TRBD1. J gave up 3 bases and V 2 bases, and 6 bases lay outside the gene matches. This CDR3 has 15 amino acids. CDR1 and CDR2 (germline): SGHTA, FQGNSA. CDR3 loop: CASSLSRGQGYEQYF. The CDR3 nucleotides are TGTGCCAGCAGCTTATCGAGAGGACAGGGCTACGAGCAGTACTTC.

The gene calls are TRBV27 and TRBJ1-5; 8 bases line up with TRBD1. J gave up 2 bases and V 6 bases, and 15 bases lay outside the gene matches. Per the germline V gene, CDR1 is MNHEY and CDR2 is SMNVEV (reference sequence). The CDR3 totals 18 residues. The CDR3: CASSMFGRQGRGNQPQHF. The CDR3 coding sequence is TGTGCCAGCAGCATGTTCGGTCGACAGGGGAGGGGCAATCAGCCCCAGCATTTT.

The rearrangement uses TRBV5-1 and TRBJ2-7; TRBD2 agrees at 7 bases. Trimming at V came to 2 bases and at J to 6 bases, leaving 5 bases not matched to a gene. The CDR3 runs 13 residues. Germline loops: CDR1 SGHRS, CDR2 YFSETQ. CDR3 bases: TGCGCCAGCAGCTTATGGCTAGCGGCCGAGCAGTACTTC. Protein product: CASSLWLAAEQYF.

This clone appeared a few times. The rearrangement uses TRBV2 and TRBJ2-2; 9 nucleotides align to TRBD1. CDR3 size: 12 residues. V trimming: 5 bases; J trimming: 9 bases; junction bases outside the gene matches: 1. Looked up from germline, CDR1 is SNHLY and CDR2 is FYNNEI. CDR3 bases: TGTGCCAGCAGTACAGGGGGCTGGGAGCTGTTTTTT. Translation gives CASSTGGWELFF.

This chain joins TRBV7-2 and TRBJ2-5, with D hard to call. This CDR3 is built from 14 residues. Germline CDR1 reads SGHTA; CDR2 reads FQGNSA. The V end was cut by 2 bases, the J end by 1 base, with 8 bases between. The CDR3 DNA reads TGTGCCAGCAGCTTACTAGAGACCCAAGAGACCCAGTACTTC. Its translation is CASSLLETQETQYF. The variable domain in full, completed from reference TRBV7-2 and TRBJ2-5, reads GAGVSQSPSNKVTEKGKDVELRCDPISGHTALYWYRQSLGQGLEFLIYFQGNSAPDKSGLPSDRFSAERTGGSVSTLTIQRTQQEDSAVYLCASSLLETQETQYFGPGTRLLVL.

J is TRBJ1-3 and V is TRBV4-1; no clear D. Germline V gene sequence: CDR1 MGHRA, CDR2 YSYEKL. The CDR3 covers 17 residues. V lost 0 bases to trimming and J lost 0 bases, with 12 bases between them. The CDR3 protein is CASSQETAFPSGNTIYF. The CDR3 coding sequence is TGCGCCAGCAGCCAAGAAACTGCTTTCCCCTCTGGAAACACCATATATTTT.

The chain has TRBV5-8 and TRBJ2-7, with a possible D match to TRBD2 (6 bases). This CDR3 is built from 14 residues. Germline CDR1 SGHTS, CDR2 YDEGEE. V lost 3 bases and J lost 6, with 16 bases in between. The CDR3 region has the DNA TGTGCCAGCAGCTCCGCGGGGAACAGACGCGAGCAGTACTTC. It is translated as CASSSAGNRREQYF.

There are many counts of this clone. As DNA, the CDR3 is TGCGCCAGCGCCCAGGGTAACTCTGGGGCCAACGTCCTGACTTTC. Encoded protein: CASAQGNSGANVLTF. J is TRBJ2-6 and V is TRBV23-1, with a weak D call TRBD1 (5 bases). TRBV23-1 is given ORF status, its function remaining uncertain. The germline V and J ends were trimmed by 8 bases and 0 bases, with 11 bases remaining between them. CDR3 size: 15 residues.

The V gene is TRBV2, the J gene TRBJ1-2, with D possibly matching TRBD1 (6 bases). Germline CDR1 SNHLY, CDR2 FYNNEI. With 7 bases removed from V and 3 bases from J, the gap between germline ends came to 15 bases. The CDR3 contains 14 residues. DNA of the CDR3: TGTGCCAGCATTCCACAGGGTCTCGACTATGGCTACACCTTC. Its protein product is CASIPQGLDYGYTF.

This chain uses TRBV9 with TRBJ2-7; 13 bases align to TRBD2. This CDR3 contains 16 residues. Germline CDR1 SGDLS, CDR2 YYNGEE. V shed 3 bases and J 2 bases; nucleotides not matched to a gene: 5. The CDR3 spells CASSAAGTSGTYEQYF. In DNA, the CDR3 is TGTGCCAGCAGCGCGGCAGGGACTAGCGGGACCTACGAGCAGTACTTC. Using reference TRBV9 and TRBJ2-7 for the parts outside the CDR3, the full variable domain is DSGVTQTPKHLITATGQRVTLRCSPRSGDLSVYWYQQSLDQGLQFLIQYYNGEERAKGNILERFSAQQFPDLHSELNLSSLELGDSALYFCASSAAGTSGTYEQYFGPGTRLTVT.

This clone came up a few times. The chain combines TRBV7-2 with TRBJ2-7, with TRBD2 matching 8 bases. The length of the CDR3 is 16 residues. Germline assignment: CDR1 SGHTA and CDR2 FQGNSA. V lost 1 base to trimming and J lost 1 base; unmatched junction nucleotides: 6. The CDR3 coding sequence is TGTGCCAGCAGCTTAGTGGGTAGCGGGGCGTCCTACGAGCAGTACTTC. Translation gives CASSLVGSGASYEQYF.

This clone was counted between two and nine times. The chain has TRBV7-9 and TRBJ1-6; 8 bases align to TRBD1. CDR3 length: 16 residues. Trimming cost V 5 bases and J 10 bases; bases outside gene matches: 13. Germline V gene data show CDR1 as SEHNR and CDR2 as FQNEAQ (reference sequence). The CDR3 is CASSRPGGASSSPLHF. CDR3 in DNA: TGTGCCAGCAGCCGACCAGGGGGCGCGAGTAGCTCACCCCTCCACTTT.

This clone has a handful of counts. The rearrangement links TRBV5-1 to TRBJ1-2, with no clear D. This CDR3 region has 13 residues. Trimming took 0 bases from V and 4 from J, leaving 7 bases between them. Per the germline V gene, CDR1 is SGHRS and CDR2 is YFSETQ. CDR3: CASSLGSRYGYTF. The CDR3 DNA reads as TGCGCCAGCAGCTTGGGCAGTCGCTATGGCTACACCTTC.

This clone has more than one count but fewer than ten. The rearrangement joins TRBV4-3 to TRBJ1-5; D is unresolved. V lost 4 bases, J lost 7 bases, and 14 bases lay in between. Germline V CDR1 and CDR2: LGHNA, YSLEER. CDR3 length: 14 amino acids. CDR3 nucleotide sequence: TGCGCCAGCAGCCTCAAAGACGGAGGACAGCCCCAGCATTTT. Encoded protein: CASSLKDGGQPQHF.

This clone was seen more than once but under ten times. The chain uses TRBV29-1 and TRBJ1-2; D unclear. Trimming left V 4 bases short and J 6 bases short, with 9 bases between. The CDR3 consists of 11 residues. Germline CDR1 is SQVTM and CDR2 is ANQGSEA. The CDR3 sequence: CSVGVRDGYTF. DNA of the CDR3: TGCAGCGTTGGAGTCCGGGATGGCTACACCTTC.

This clone was picked up a small number of times. The chain recombines TRBV6-5 with TRBJ1-1, with D possibly being TRBD1 (5 bases). CDR1 and CDR2 from the germline V gene are MNHEY and SVGAGI. The length of the CDR3 is 13 residues. The V end was cut by 9 bases, the J end by 0 bases, with 11 bases between. CDR3 DNA sequence: TGTGCCAGTTGGGGCCGGATGAACACTGAAGCTTTCTTT. Amino acids: CASWGRMNTEAFF.

This clone was counted between two and nine times. The chain uses TRBV5-1 and TRBJ2-6, with a tentative D call TRBD1 (5 bases). This CDR3 has 16 residues. The V gene lost 0 bases and the J gene lost 3 bases, with 10 bases spanning the gap. Per germline, CDR1 SGHRS and CDR2 YFSETQ. The CDR3 sequence is CASSLVQGGGANVLTF. Written as DNA, the CDR3 is TGCGCCAGCAGCTTGGTCCAGGGTGGTGGGGCCAACGTCCTGACTTTC.

This clone was detected ten times or more. The same CDR3 is also encoded by other DNA sequences in this sample. The chain employs TRBV14 and TRBJ2-1; TRBD1 matches at 7 bases. V shed 2 bases, J shed 5 bases, and the junction held 3 bases outside the gene matches. Germline assignment: CDR1 SGHDN and CDR2 FVKESK. There are 14 residues in the CDR3. This CDR3 is CASSQLDRDNEQFF. Here the CDR3 DNA reads TGTGCCAGCAGCCAACTCGACAGGGACAATGAGCAGTTCTTC.

This clone was counted between two and nine times. The chain uses TRBV7-2 and TRBJ2-6, with 8 bases fitting TRBD1. The germline V gene encodes CDR1 SGHTA and CDR2 FQGNSA. The CDR3 extends over 16 amino acids. Trimming cost V 5 bases and J 0 bases; bases outside gene matches: 3. CDR3 nucleotides: TGTGCCAGCAGCCCAACAGGGGGCTCTGGGGCCAACGTCCTGACTTTC. Protein sequence: CASSPTGGSGANVLTF.

This chain uses TRBV21-1 with TRBJ2-7; TRBD1, as called in the table, went unchecked against the DNA. TRBV21-1 is assigned pseudogene status. CDR3 size: 19 residues. The CDR3 loop is CASSKGTANDRRIVYEQYF. The CDR3 nucleotides read TGTGCCAGCAGCAAAGGAACTGCGAACGACAGAAGAATTGTCTACGAGCAGTACTTC.

This clone was seen a handful of times. V is TRBV2 and J is TRBJ2-3; TRBD1 matches at 8 bases. This CDR3 region has 14 residues. Unmatched junction bases numbered 2, after V lost 6 bases and J lost 0 bases. Germline V lookup: CDR1 SNHLY, CDR2 FYNNEI. CDR3 residues: CASSRQGSTDTQYF. CDR3 DNA sequence: TGTGCCAGCAGCCGACAGGGGAGCACAGATACGCAGTATTTT.

In this sample, this clone turned up a few times. The V and J genes are TRBV14 and TRBJ2-7; TRBD1 agrees at 8 bases. The CDR3 runs to 16 residues. Germline CDR1 reads SGHDN; CDR2 reads FVKESK. V lost 1 base to trimming and J lost 0 bases; unmatched junction nucleotides: 5. CDR3 DNA: TGTGCCAGCAGCCAAGCGGGGACAGGTCCCTCCTACGAGCAGTACTTC. Its translation: CASSQAGTGPSYEQYF.

The gene calls are TRBV5-1 and TRBJ2-7; TRBD2 matches 8 bases. Germline CDR1 and CDR2: SGHRS and YFSETQ. The CDR3 length is 15 residues. J gave up 6 bases and V 5 bases, and 13 bases lay outside the gene matches. The CDR3 nucleotides are TGCGCCAGCAGGCTTGGGACTAGGGCCCTATCCGAGCAGTACTTC. Translation gives CASRLGTRALSEQYF. The variable domain in full, completed from reference TRBV5-1 and TRBJ2-7, reads KAGVTQTPRYLIKTRGQQVTLSCSPISGHRSVSWYQQTPGQGLQFLFEYFSETQRNKGNFPGRFSGRQFSNSRSEMNVSTLELGDSALYLCASRLGTRALSEQYFGPGTRLTVT.

The chain recombines TRBV5-4 with TRBJ1-3, with 7 bases matching TRBD1. Germline values: CDR1 SGHNT, CDR2 YYREEE (reference sequence). V gave up 4 bases and J gave up 0 bases; unmatched junction bases: 7. The CDR3 is 16 amino acids. CDR3 in amino acids: CASSRGTVLSGNTIYF. CDR3 DNA: TGTGCCAGCAGCCGTGGGACAGTCCTCTCTGGAAACACCATATATTTT.

This clone was detected a few times. V and J are TRBV7-2 and TRBJ1-2; D ambiguous. Trimming took 5 bases from V and 4 from J, leaving 17 bases between them. This CDR3 contains 15 residues. Germline V gives CDR1 SGHTA, CDR2 FQGNSA. The CDR3 nucleotides read TGTGCCAGCAGCCAAAGCGGGTGGGTCAGCTATGGCTACACCTTC. It codes for CASSQSGWVSYGYTF.

Ten or more counts support this clone. The chain couples TRBV5-1 to TRBJ2-5; maybe TRBD2 (5 bases). This CDR3 has 16 residues. V was cut by 7 bases and J by 5 bases, with 24 bases left in between. Per the germline V gene, CDR1 is SGHRS and CDR2 is YFSETQ. The CDR3 reads CASCNGGGASGETQYF. The CDR3 region has the DNA TGCGCCAGCTGCAACGGAGGAGGTGCAAGTGGGGAGACCCAGTACTTC.

The V gene is TRBV11-3, the J gene TRBJ2-5; 10 positions match TRBD2. The CDR3 runs to 14 residues. Germline CDR1 SGHNT, CDR2 YENEEA. Germline trimming cut 3 bases from V and 11 bases from J; bases unmatched to any gene: 9. The CDR3 DNA follows: TGTGCCAGCAGCTTGGCTAGCGGGAGTGGAGAGCAGTACTTC. Its protein is CASSLASGSGEQYF.

This clone has just a few counts. This chain connects TRBV7-2 to TRBJ2-3; 8 bases are a match to TRBD2. CDR3 length equals 15 residues. Trimming at V came to 1 base and at J to 6 bases, leaving 6 bases not matched to a gene. Germline loops: CDR1 SGHTA, CDR2 FQGNSA. The CDR3 nucleotides read TGTGCCAGCAGCTTAGGAGGACTAGCACTGGATACGCAGTATTTT. Its protein product is CASSLGGLALDTQYF. The variable domain in full, completed from reference TRBV7-2 and TRBJ2-3, reads GAGVSQSPSNKVTEKGKDVELRCDPISGHTALYWYRQSLGQGLEFLIYFQGNSAPDKSGLPSDRFSAERTGGSVSTLTIQRTQQEDSAVYLCASSLGGLALDTQYFGPGTRLTVL.

A remark on this clone: The same CDR3 can be traced to other DNA sequences in this sample. V is TRBV7-2 and J is TRBJ2-1, with D tentatively TRBD2 (7 bases). Trimming cost V 0 bases and J 5 bases, with 11 bases left between them. CDR3 length: 15 amino acids. CDR1 SGHTA and CDR2 FQGNSA come from the germline V gene. Here the CDR3 reads CASSLAGGPNNEQFF. DNA of the CDR3: TGTGCCAGCAGCTTAGCGGGGGGGCCGAACAATGAGCAGTTCTTC.

This chain links TRBV5-1 with TRBJ2-2; the match to TRBD2 covers 7 bases. Trimming cost V 2 bases and J 5 bases; bases outside gene matches: 12. CDR3 length: 17 residues. Germline V lookup: CDR1 SGHRS, CDR2 YFSETQ. The chain's CDR3 is CASSLGTAAGVTGELFF. The CDR3 DNA reads as TGCGCCAGCAGCTTAGGTACCGCTGCGGGAGTAACCGGGGAGCTGTTTTTT.

This clone was observed a handful of times. The chain links TRBV5-1 to TRBJ2-5, with TRBD2 as a possible D gene (6 bases). This CDR3 is built from 16 residues. V shed 3 bases and J shed 2 bases, with 17 bases lying between them. In germline, CDR1 is SGHRS, CDR2 YFSETQ. The CDR3 DNA is TGCGCCAGCAGCTCCAACCCCGGGGGTGCGCAAGAGACCCAGTACTTC. It yields the protein CASSSNPGGAQETQYF.